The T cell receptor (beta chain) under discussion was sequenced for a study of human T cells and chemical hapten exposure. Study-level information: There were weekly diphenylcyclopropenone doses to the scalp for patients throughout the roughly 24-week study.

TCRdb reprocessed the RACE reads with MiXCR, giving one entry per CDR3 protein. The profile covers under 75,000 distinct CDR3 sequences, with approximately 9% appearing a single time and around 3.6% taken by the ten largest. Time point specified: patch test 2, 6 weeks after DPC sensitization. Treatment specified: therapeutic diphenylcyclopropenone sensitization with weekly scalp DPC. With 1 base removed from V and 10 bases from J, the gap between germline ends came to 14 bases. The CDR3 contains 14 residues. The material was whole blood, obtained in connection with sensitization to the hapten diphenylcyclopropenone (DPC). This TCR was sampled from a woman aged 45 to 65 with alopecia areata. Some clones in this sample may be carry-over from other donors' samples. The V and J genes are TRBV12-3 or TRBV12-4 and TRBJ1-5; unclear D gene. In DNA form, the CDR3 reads TGTGCCAGCAGTTTAGAGGGCCAGGAGAGACCCCAGCATTTT. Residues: CASSLEGQERPQHF.